These 19 T cell receptor beta chains came from one sample sequenced in a study of shared clonotypes between healthy human individuals. The assay was immunoSEQ multiplex PCR, and TCRdb's table has in-frame clones only and misses some. The repertoire has approximately 2.1 million clones, over 90% of them found once; the top ten carry 0.3% to 0.4%. The sample taken for sequencing was naive CD4+ T cells from PBMCs. Sample subset: CD45RA+ positively selected. The receptors originated from a young man in good health. Some clones in this sample may be carry-over from other donors' samples.

The rearrangement links TRBV29-1 to TRBJ1-5; D gene uncertain. Trimming took 4 bases from V and 7 from J, leaving 14 bases between them. Germline loops: CDR1 SQVTM, CDR2 ANQGSEA. CDR3 length equals 13 residues. CDR3 loop: CSVVEPLGQPQHF. CDR3 coding DNA: TGCAGCGTTGTAGAGCCCCTCGGGCAGCCCCAGCATTTT.

The chain uses TRBV5-1 and TRBJ1-2; D perhaps matches TRBD1 (6 bases). CDR3 length: 14 residues. Germline V gives CDR1 SGHRS, CDR2 YFSETQ. Trimming removed 0 bases at V and 3 bases at J, with 9 bases between. The CDR3 sequence is CASSLGTDYYGYTF. The CDR3, as DNA: TGCGCCAGCAGCTTGGGGACAGACTACTATGGCTACACCTTC. The variable domain in full, completed from reference TRBV5-1 and TRBJ1-2, reads KAGVTQTPRYLIKTRGQQVTLSCSPISGHRSVSWYQQTPGQGLQFLFEYFSETQRNKGNFPGRFSGRQFSNSRSEMNVSTLELGDSALYLCASSLGTDYYGYTFGSGTRLTVV.

As for this clone: This specimen includes other DNA sequences encoding the same CDR3. The chain recombines TRBV7-9 with TRBJ2-5; D not certain. CDR3 length: 13 amino acids. CDR1 is SEHNR, CDR2 FQNEAQ, per germline (reference sequence). The V end was cut by 1 base, the J end by 5 bases, with 8 bases between. Written as DNA, the CDR3 is TGTGCCAGCAGCTTAGGGGGATGGGAGACCCAGTACTTC. It specifies CASSLGGWETQYF.

This clone came up once. The CDR3 nucleotides read TGCGCCAGCAGCCGGGCAGGGACTAGCGGTACCCAAGAGACCCAGTACTTC. Protein sequence: CASSRAGTSGTQETQYF. The rearrangement uses TRBV4-1 and TRBJ2-5, with 11 bases matching TRBD2. V lost 4 bases and J lost 1; bases outside the gene matches: 8. The CDR3 is made up of 17 amino acids. In germline, CDR1 is MGHRA, CDR2 YSYEKL.

The J gene is TRBJ2-2, the V gene TRBV28; D uncertain. The CDR3 length is 15 residues. CDR1 MDHEN and CDR2 SYDVKM come from the germline V gene. Trimming removed 7 bases from V and 2 bases from J, with 14 bases in between. The CDR3 sequence is CASTPFPQNTGELFF. The CDR3 DNA follows: TGTGCCAGCACCCCCTTCCCACAAAACACCGGGGAGCTGTTTTTT.

As concerns this clone: Other DNA sequences in this specimen translate into the identical CDR3. The J gene is TRBJ2-3, the V gene TRBV6-5; D ambiguous. V dropped 2 bases and J dropped 3 bases, with 6 bases sitting between them. The CDR3 has 13 residues. Germline lookup yields CDR1 MNHEY and CDR2 SVGAGI. In DNA form, the CDR3 reads TGTGCCAGCAGTTACCCCCCAACAGATACGCAGTATTTT. It specifies CASSYPPTDTQYF.

As regards this clone: Other DNA variants within this sample encode the same CDR3. This chain connects TRBV9 to TRBJ2-3; tentative D call: TRBD1 (5 bases). Germline V gene data show CDR1 as SGDLS and CDR2 as YYNGEE. The CDR3 is 14 residues long. The V end was cut by 1 base, the J end by 2 bases, with 8 bases between. CDR3 coding DNA: TGTGCCAGCAGCGTAAGGGGTGACACAGATACGCAGTATTTT. Protein sequence: CASSVRGDTDTQYF. The variable domain in full, with the rest retrieved from reference TRBV9 and TRBJ2-3, is DSGVTQTPKHLITATGQRVTLRCSPRSGDLSVYWYQQSLDQGLQFLIQYYNGEERAKGNILERFSAQQFPDLHSELNLSSLELGDSALYFCASSVRGDTDTQYFGPGTRLTVL.

This rearrangement joins TRBV18 to TRBJ2-5, with 8 bases fitting TRBD1. The germline gives CDR1 KGHSH, CDR2 LQKENI. This CDR3 is 15 amino acids long. The V gene end was trimmed by 0 bases and the J gene end by 2 bases; junction bases not matched to a gene: 2. The CDR3 DNA reads TGTGCCAGCTCACCACCGGACAGGGATCAAGAGACCCAGTACTTC. Translating gives CASSPPDRDQETQYF.

The V and J genes are TRBV5-5 and TRBJ1-5; D uncertain. V was trimmed by 4 bases and J by 0 bases, leaving 8 bases between them. The CDR3 sequence is 14 residues long. Germline V CDR1 and CDR2: SGHKS, YYEKEE (reference sequence). CDR3: CASSPWISNQPQHF. CDR3 in DNA: TGTGCCAGCAGCCCTTGGATTAGCAATCAGCCCCAGCATTTT.

The chain links TRBV28 to TRBJ2-7; TRBD2 might be the D (6 bases). The CDR3 loop spans 13 amino acids. The germline V gene encodes CDR1 MDHEN and CDR2 SYDVKM. V dropped 5 bases and J dropped 1 base, with 9 bases sitting between them. CDR3 DNA: TGTGCCAGCAGTCGGGGGTTTTCCTACGAGCAGTACTTC. It specifies CASSRGFSYEQYF.

The chain has TRBV7-2 and TRBJ2-5, with D perhaps matching TRBD2 (6 bases). Per germline, CDR1 SGHTA and CDR2 FQGNSA. This CDR3 is built from 14 residues. With 6 bases removed from V and 5 bases from J, the gap between germline ends came to 16 bases. The CDR3 reads CASRPRGGGETQYF. In nucleotides, the CDR3 is TGTGCCAGCAGACCCCGGGGAGGCGGGGAGACCCAGTACTTC.

In its sample, this clone was seen once. The chain couples TRBV7-6 to TRBJ1-2; D gene unclear. Per germline, CDR1 SGHVS and CDR2 FNYEAQ. Trimming removed 0 bases from V and 2 bases from J, with 7 bases in between. This CDR3 has 14 amino acids. The DNA of the CDR3 is TGTGCCAGCAGCTTAGCTGACACGAACTATGGCTACACCTTC. Translating it yields CASSLADTNYGYTF.

There are a few counts of this clone. The V gene is TRBV25-1, the J gene TRBJ2-2, with D maybe TRBD1 (6 bases). Germline assignment: CDR1 MGHDK and CDR2 SYGVNS. CDR3 length equals 13 residues. The CDR3 sequence: CVTGTPNTGELFF. CDR3 in DNA: TGTGTTACCGGGACACCGAACACCGGGGAGCTGTTTTTT. The full variable domain, with the rest looked up from reference TRBV25-1 and TRBJ2-2, is EADIYQTPRYLVIGTGKKITLECSQTMGHDKMYWYQQDPGMELHLIHYSYGVNSTEKGDLSSESTVSRIRTEHFPLTLESARPSHTSQYLCVTGTPNTGELFFGEGSRLTVL.

The gene calls are TRBV19 and TRBJ2-7; 10 bases fit TRBD2. Germline V gives CDR1 LNHDA, CDR2 SQIVND (reference sequence). The CDR3 covers 16 residues. Germline trimming cut 4 bases from V and 1 base from J; bases unmatched to any gene: 7. The CDR3 region is CASSSGGSGRSYEQYF. The CDR3 DNA reads as TGTGCCAGTAGTAGCGGCGGTAGCGGGAGGTCCTACGAGCAGTACTTC.

This clone was seen just once. Other DNA sequences in this sample translate to the same CDR3. This chain links TRBV5-1 with TRBJ2-1; the D is unclear. Germline assignment: CDR1 SGHRS and CDR2 YFSETQ. The CDR3 sequence is 13 residues long. The V end lost 0 bases, the J end lost 5 bases, and 6 bases lay between the germline ends. Written as DNA, the CDR3 is TGCGCCAGCAGCTTGGTACTCAACAATGAGCAGTTCTTC. Its translation is CASSLVLNNEQFF.

The rearrangement uses TRBV14 and TRBJ1-4; D is uncertain. This CDR3 has 13 amino acids. CDR1 is SGHDN and CDR2 is FVKESK in the germline V gene. Trimming removed 0 bases at V and 6 bases at J, with 5 bases between. The CDR3 DNA follows: TGTGCCAGCAGCCAAGATAGATATGAAAAACTGTTTTTT. This sequence encodes CASSQDRYEKLFF.

The J gene is TRBJ2-2, the V gene TRBV7-3, with unresolved D. With 5 bases removed from V and 7 bases from J, the gap between germline ends came to 8 bases. The CDR3 has 12 residues. CDR1 SGHTA and CDR2 FQGTGA come from the germline V gene. The CDR3 protein is CASSRRNGELFF. The CDR3 nucleotides are TGTGCCAGCAGCCGCAGAAACGGGGAGCTGTTTTTT.

The gene calls are TRBV9 and TRBJ2-7, with 12 nucleotides matching TRBD2. The CDR3 spans 17 residues. Losses at the gene ends were 4 bases for V and 4 bases for J; bases not matched to a gene: 12. Germline V gives CDR1 SGDLS, CDR2 YYNGEE. The CDR3 loop reads CASSKSTTSGSSYEQYF. CDR3 nucleotides: TGTGCCAGCAGCAAATCAACGACTAGCGGGAGTTCTTACGAGCAGTACTTC.

The chain has TRBV11-2 and TRBJ1-5; TRBD1 matches at 8 bases. Germline V gene lookup returns CDR1 SGHAT and CDR2 FQNNGV. V lost 4 bases, J lost 7 bases, and 6 bases stayed unmatched. There are 14 residues in the CDR3. Here the CDR3 DNA reads TGTGCCAGCAGCTCCACAGGGGGAAGACAGCCCCAGCATTTT. Translation gives CASSSTGGRQPQHF.